In this sample, the clone carrying this T cell receptor (beta chain) turned up a few times. Its cognate antigen is unknown. This sample was included in a study of response to subunit inactivated influenza vaccine. Study-level points and caveats: The study's authors posited that every seasonal influenza vaccination enlists few new T cells.

TCRdb redid the calling of the RT-PCR reads with MiXCR, one entry per CDR3 protein. The profile shows 450,000 to 500,000 distinct CDR3 sequences, roughly 9.8% of them singletons. The germline CDR1 and CDR2 sequences are LGHNA and YSLEER. V dropped 7 bases and J dropped 6 bases, with 24 bases sitting between them. The CDR3 has 16 residues. The chain is built from TRBV4-3 and TRBJ2-5; D is perhaps TRBD1 (6 bases). Sequencing was performed on PBMCs from blood, taken roughly 6 weeks after vaccination. The clonotype comes from a man in his fifties or sixties who received an inactivated influenza vaccine. The CDR3 DNA is TGCGCCAGCACCCATGCTGGGGACATCTTTAAAAAGACCCAGTACTTC. Translating gives CASTHAGDIFKKTQYF.